What follows are 8 T cell receptor beta chains derived from one specimen sequenced in a study of T cell responses to AZD1222 COVID-19 vaccine. TCRdb's table, derived via immunoSEQ multiplex PCR, lists solely in-frame clones and lacks some. The top ten clones hold about 23% of a sample with about 69,000 clones, less than 85% of them seen once. The material was peripheral blood, obtained 28 days after the second AZD1222 dose. The receptors here all came from an adult who received the AZD1222 COVID-19 vaccine.

The chain joins TRBV19 to TRBJ1-2, with 9 positions matching TRBD1. Trimming at V came to 4 bases and at J to 4 bases, leaving 4 bases not matched to a gene. This CDR3 contains 14 residues. From germline, CDR1 is LNHDA and CDR2 SQIVND (reference sequence). CDR3 residues: CASSTGTGPYGYTF. CDR3 nucleotides: TGTGCCAGTAGTACCGGGACAGGGCCCTATGGCTACACCTTC.

This chain connects TRBV5-1 to TRBJ1-4; a possible D gene is TRBD1 (5 bases). Trimming pared 2 bases from V and 8 bases from J, leaving 16 bases between. There are 15 residues in the CDR3. Looked up from germline, CDR1 is SGHRS and CDR2 is YFSETQ. The CDR3 loop reads CASSFNPGSQEKLFF. The CDR3 DNA sequence: TGCGCCAGCAGCTTTAACCCAGGGTCACAAGAAAAACTGTTTTTT.

With respect to this clone: Its ends do not fully match the called genes, so a read error is possible. The chain carries TRBV7-7 and TRBJ2-2, with 13 bases lining up with TRBD2. The length of the CDR3 is 15 residues. Germline V gene sequence: CDR1 SSHAT, CDR2 FNYEAQ (reference sequence). The CDR3 coding sequence is TGTGCTAGCACCGGACTAGCGGGGGCCACCGGGGAGCTGTTTTTT. This encodes CASTGLAGATGELFF.

The genes are TRBV6-5 and TRBJ1-1; 8 bases agree with TRBD1. Trimming removed 6 bases from V and 4 bases from J; junction bases left unmatched: 7. CDR3 length: 14 amino acids. Germline CDR1 MNHEY, CDR2 SVGAGI. In DNA form, the CDR3 reads TGTGCCAGCAGCCACAGGGGGTCGGGCACTGAAGCTTTCTTT. Translating gives CASSHRGSGTEAFF.

The chain uses TRBV4-1 and TRBJ1-3; the D gene is possibly TRBD1 (5 bases). CDR3 length: 16 amino acids. CDR1 and CDR2 (germline): MGHRA, YSYEKL. V was trimmed by 2 bases and J by 0 bases, leaving 11 bases between them. DNA for the CDR3: TGCGCCAGCAGCCAATGGGGCCGAAGCTCTGGAAACACCATATATTTT. This gives the protein CASSQWGRSSGNTIYF.

V usage is TRBV6-5 and J usage is TRBJ2-2; 10 bases are shared with TRBD2. The V gene's germline CDR1 is MNHEY and CDR2 SVGAGI. The CDR3 runs 15 residues. V lost 6 bases, J lost 5 bases, and 6 bases stayed unmatched. DNA of the CDR3: TGTGCCAGCAGCCAGCTAGCGGGAGTTACCGGGGAGCTGTTTTTT. Its protein product is CASSQLAGVTGELFF.

This chain connects TRBV10-1 to TRBJ2-7; D is possibly TRBD2 (5 bases). Per germline, CDR1 WNHNN and CDR2 SYGVQD (reference sequence). V was trimmed by 3 bases and J by 6 bases, leaving 6 bases between them. The CDR3 contains 11 residues. Here the CDR3 DNA reads TGCGCCAGCAGTGATGCGGGCGAGCAGTACTTC. As protein: CASSDAGEQYF.

This chain links TRBV11-3 with TRBJ2-1, with 11 nucleotides matching TRBD2. V was clipped by 2 bases and J by 8 bases; unmatched bases: 8. CDR3 length equals 16 residues. Germline loops: CDR1 SGHNT, CDR2 YENEEA. The CDR3: CASSLSSLAGGHEQFF. For the CDR3, the DNA is TGTGCCAGCAGCTTAAGCTCGCTAGCGGGAGGCCATGAGCAGTTCTTC.